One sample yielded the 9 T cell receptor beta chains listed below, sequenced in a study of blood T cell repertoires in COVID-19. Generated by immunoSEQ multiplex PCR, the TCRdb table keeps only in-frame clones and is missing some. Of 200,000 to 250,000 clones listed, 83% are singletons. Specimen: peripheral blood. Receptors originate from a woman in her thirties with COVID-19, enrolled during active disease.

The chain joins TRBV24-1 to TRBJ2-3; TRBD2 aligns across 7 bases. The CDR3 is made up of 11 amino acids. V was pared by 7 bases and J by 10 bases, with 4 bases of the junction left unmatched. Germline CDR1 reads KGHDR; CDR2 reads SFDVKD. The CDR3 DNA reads TGTGCCACCAGCCAGGGACTACCGCAGTATTTT. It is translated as CATSQGLPQYF.

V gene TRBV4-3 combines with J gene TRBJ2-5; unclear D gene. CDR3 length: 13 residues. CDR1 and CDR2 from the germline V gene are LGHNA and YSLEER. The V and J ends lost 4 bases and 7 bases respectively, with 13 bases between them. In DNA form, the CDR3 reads TGCGCCAGCAGCCCAGCCCAGACGGGGACCCAGTACTTC. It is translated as CASSPAQTGTQYF.

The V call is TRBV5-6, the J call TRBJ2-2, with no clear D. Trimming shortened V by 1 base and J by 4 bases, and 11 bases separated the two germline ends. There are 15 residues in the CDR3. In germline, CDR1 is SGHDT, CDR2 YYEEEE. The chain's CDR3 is CASSLLPATTGELFF. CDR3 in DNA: TGTGCCAGCAGCTTGCTTCCAGCGACCACCGGGGAGCTGTTTTTT.

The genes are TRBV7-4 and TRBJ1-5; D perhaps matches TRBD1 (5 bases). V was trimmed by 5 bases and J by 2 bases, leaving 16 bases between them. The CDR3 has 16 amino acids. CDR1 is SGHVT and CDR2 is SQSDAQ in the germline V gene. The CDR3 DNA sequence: TGTGCCAGCAGCCCAAACCGGGACTGTCGCAATCAGCCCCAGCATTTT. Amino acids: CASSPNRDCRNQPQHF. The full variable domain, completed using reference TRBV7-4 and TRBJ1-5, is GAGVSQSPRYKVAKRGRDVALRCDSISGHVTLYWYRQTLGQGSEVLTYSQSDAQRDKSGRPSGRFSAERPERSVSTLKIQRTEQGDSAVYLCASSPNRDCRNQPQHFGDGTRLSIL.

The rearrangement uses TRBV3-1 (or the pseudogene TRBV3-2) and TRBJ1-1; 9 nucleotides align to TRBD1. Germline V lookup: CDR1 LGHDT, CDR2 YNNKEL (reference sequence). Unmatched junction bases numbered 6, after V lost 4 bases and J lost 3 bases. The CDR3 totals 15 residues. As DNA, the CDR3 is TGTGCCAGCAGCCCGGGGACAGGGATATACACTGAAGCTTTCTTT. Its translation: CASSPGTGIYTEAFF.

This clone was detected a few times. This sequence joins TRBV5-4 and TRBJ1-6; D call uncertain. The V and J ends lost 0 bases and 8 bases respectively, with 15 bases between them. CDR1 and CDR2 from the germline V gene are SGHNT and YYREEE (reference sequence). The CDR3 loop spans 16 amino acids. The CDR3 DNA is TGTGCCAGCAGCTTGGACCCCCCTAGAGCCGATTCACCCCTCCACTTT. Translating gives CASSLDPPRADSPLHF. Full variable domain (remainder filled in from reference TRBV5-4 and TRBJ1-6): ETGVTQSPTHLIKTRGQQVTLRCSSQSGHNTVSWYQQALGQGPQFIFQYYREEENGRGNFPPRFSGLQFPNYSSELNVNALELDDSALYLCASSLDPPRADSPLHFGNGTRLTVT.

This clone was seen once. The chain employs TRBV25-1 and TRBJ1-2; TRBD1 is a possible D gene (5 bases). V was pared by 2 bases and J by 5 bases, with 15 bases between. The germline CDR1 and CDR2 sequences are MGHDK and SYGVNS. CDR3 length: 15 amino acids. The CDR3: CASSEDRGMVYGYTF. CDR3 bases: TGTGCCAGCAGTGAAGACCGGGGGATGGTGTATGGCTACACCTTC.

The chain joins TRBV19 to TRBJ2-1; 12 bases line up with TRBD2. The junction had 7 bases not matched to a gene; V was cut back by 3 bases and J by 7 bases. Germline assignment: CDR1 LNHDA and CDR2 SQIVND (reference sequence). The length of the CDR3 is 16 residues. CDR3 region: CASSIPTSGRTNEQFF. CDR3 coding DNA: TGTGCCAGTAGTATCCCAACTAGCGGGAGGACGAATGAGCAGTTCTTC. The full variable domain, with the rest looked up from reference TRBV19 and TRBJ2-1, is DGGITQSPKYLFRKEGQNVTLSCEQNLNHDAMYWYRQDPGQGLRLIYYSQIVNDFQKGDIAEGYSVSREKKESFPLTVTSAQKNPTAFYLCASSIPTSGRTNEQFFGPGTRLTVL.

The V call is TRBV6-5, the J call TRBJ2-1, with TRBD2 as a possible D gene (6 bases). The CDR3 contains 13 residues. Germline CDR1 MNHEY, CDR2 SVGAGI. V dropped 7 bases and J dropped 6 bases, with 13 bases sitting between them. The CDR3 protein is CASTTGTPNEQFF. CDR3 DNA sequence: TGTGCCAGCACCACTGGGACTCCCAATGAGCAGTTCTTC.